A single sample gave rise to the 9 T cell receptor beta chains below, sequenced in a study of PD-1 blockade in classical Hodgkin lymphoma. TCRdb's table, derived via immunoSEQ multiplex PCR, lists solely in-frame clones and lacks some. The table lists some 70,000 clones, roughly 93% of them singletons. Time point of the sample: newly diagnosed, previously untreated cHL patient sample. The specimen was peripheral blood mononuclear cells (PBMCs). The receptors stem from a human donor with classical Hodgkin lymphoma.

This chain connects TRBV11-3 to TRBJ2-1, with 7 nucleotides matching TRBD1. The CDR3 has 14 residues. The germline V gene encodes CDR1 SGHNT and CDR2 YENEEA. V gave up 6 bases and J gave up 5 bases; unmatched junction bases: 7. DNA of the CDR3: TGTGCCAGCAGTCAACAGGGGTTCCACAATGAGCAGTTCTTC. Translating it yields CASSQQGFHNEQFF.

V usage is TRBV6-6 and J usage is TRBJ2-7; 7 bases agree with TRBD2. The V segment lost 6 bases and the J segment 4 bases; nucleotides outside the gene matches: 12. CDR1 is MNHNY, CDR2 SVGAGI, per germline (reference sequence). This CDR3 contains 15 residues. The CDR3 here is CASSPAGEGSYEQYF. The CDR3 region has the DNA TGTGCCAGCAGCCCCGCCGGGGAGGGGAGTTACGAGCAGTACTTC.

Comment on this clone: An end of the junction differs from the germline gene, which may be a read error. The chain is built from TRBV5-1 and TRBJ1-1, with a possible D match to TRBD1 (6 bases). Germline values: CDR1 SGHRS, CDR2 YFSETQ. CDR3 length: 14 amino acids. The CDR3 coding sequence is TGCGCCAGCAGTTTGGACAGCACCTCAGGGAAAGCTTTCTTT. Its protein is CASSLDSTSGKAFF.

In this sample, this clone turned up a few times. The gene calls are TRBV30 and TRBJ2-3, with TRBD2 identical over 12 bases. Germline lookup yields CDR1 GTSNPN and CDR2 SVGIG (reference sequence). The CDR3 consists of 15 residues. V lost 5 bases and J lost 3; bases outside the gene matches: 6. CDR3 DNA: TGTGCCTGGGGGCTAGCGGGAGGGGGAACAGATACGCAGTATTTT. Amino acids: CAWGLAGGGTDTQYF.

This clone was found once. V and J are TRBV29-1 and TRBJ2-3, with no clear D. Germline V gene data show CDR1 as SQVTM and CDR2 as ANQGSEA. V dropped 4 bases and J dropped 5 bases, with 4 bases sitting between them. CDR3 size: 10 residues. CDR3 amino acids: CSVGGDTQYF. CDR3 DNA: TGCAGCGTTGGGGGAGATACGCAGTATTTT.

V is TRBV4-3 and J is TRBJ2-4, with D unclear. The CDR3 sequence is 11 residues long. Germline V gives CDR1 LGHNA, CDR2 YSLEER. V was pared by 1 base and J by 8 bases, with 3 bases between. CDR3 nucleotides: TGCGCCAGCAGCCAAGTGGACATTCAGTACTTC. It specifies CASSQVDIQYF.

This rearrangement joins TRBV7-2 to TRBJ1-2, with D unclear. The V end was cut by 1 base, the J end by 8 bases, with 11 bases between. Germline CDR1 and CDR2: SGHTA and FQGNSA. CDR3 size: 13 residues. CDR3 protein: CASSLESHLGYTF. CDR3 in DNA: TGTGCCAGCAGCTTAGAATCCCACCTCGGCTACACCTTC.

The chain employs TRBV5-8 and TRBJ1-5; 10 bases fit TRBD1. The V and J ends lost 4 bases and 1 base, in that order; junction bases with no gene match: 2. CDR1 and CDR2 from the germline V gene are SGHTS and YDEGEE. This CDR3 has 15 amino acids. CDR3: CASSLDRGSNQPQHF. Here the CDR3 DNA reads TGTGCCAGCAGCCTGGACAGGGGGAGCAATCAGCCCCAGCATTTT. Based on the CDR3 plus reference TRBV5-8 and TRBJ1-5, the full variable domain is EAGVTQSPTHLIKTRGQQATLRCSPISGHTSVYWYQQALGLGLQFLLWYDEGEERNRGNFPPRFSGRQFPNYSSELNVNALELEDSALYLCASSLDRGSNQPQHFGDGTRLSIL.

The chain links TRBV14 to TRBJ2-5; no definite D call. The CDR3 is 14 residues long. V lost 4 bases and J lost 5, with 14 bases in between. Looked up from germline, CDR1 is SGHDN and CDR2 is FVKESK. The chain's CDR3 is CASSRIPIGETQYF. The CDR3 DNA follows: TGTGCCAGCAGCCGGATACCAATCGGGGAGACCCAGTACTTC.